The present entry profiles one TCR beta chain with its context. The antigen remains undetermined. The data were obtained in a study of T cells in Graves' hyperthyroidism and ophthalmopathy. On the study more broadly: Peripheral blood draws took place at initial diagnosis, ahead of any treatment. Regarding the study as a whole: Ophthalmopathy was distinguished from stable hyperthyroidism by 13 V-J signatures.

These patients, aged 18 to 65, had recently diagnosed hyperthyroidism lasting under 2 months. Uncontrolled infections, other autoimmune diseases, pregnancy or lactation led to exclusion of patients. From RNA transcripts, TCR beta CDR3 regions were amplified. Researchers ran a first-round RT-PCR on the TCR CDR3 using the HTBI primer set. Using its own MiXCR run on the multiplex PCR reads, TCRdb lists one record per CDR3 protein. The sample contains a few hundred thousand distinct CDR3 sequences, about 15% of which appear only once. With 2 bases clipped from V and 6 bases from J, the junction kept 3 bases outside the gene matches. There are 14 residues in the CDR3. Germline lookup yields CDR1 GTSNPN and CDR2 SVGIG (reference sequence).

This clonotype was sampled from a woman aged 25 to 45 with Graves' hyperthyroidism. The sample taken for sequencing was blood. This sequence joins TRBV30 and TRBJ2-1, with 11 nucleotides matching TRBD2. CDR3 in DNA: TGTGCCTGGAGTCTTAGCGGGAGGGCCAATGAGCAGTTCTTC. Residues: CAWSLSGRANEQFF.